The 12 T cell receptor beta chains presented below share a single source sample, sequenced in a study of T cell responses to AZD1222 COVID-19 vaccine. This table comes from immunoSEQ multiplex PCR, and its TCRdb copy is limited to in-frame clones, with some not included. This table has over 100,000 clones, approximately 91% appearing once. Sequences were derived from peripheral blood, sampled on day 0 of AZD1222 vaccination. The receptors here all came from an adult in good health.

The chain is built from TRBV4-2 and TRBJ1-2; the D gene is possibly TRBD1 (5 bases). CDR1 is LGHNA and CDR2 is YNFKEQ in the germline V gene. This CDR3 contains 16 residues. Trimming stripped 0 bases from V and 2 bases from J, with 13 bases between. CDR3: CASSQDSPGKNYGYTF. CDR3 sequence (DNA): TGTGCCAGCAGCCAAGATAGTCCAGGGAAGAACTATGGCTACACCTTC.

In this sample, this clone turned up once. The chain links TRBV20-1 to TRBJ1-1; D might be TRBD1 (5 bases). The CDR3 spans 11 residues. The V and J ends lost 1 base and 9 bases respectively, with 9 bases between them. Per the germline V gene, CDR1 is DFQATT and CDR2 is SNEGSKA (reference sequence). In DNA form, the CDR3 reads TGCAGTGCTAGAGGGAGGGGCCAAGCTTTCTTT. Protein sequence: CSARGRGQAFF.

Written as DNA, the CDR3 is TGTGCCAGCAGCCTCGGACAGACCAACACTGAAGCTTTCTTT. It encodes CASSLGQTNTEAFF. The chain recombines TRBV7-2 with TRBJ1-1, with D possibly being TRBD1 (6 bases). The CDR3 covers 14 residues. CDR1 and CDR2 from the germline V gene are SGHTA and FQGNSA. V lost 5 bases to trimming and J lost 2 bases, with 12 bases between them.

The chain carries TRBV6-5 and TRBJ1-1, with D possibly TRBD1 on 5 matching bases. Germline-derived CDR1 and CDR2 are MNHEY and SVGAGI. The CDR3 has 15 residues. V lost 7 bases and J lost 7, with 22 bases in between. For the CDR3, the DNA is TGTGCCAGCACCCAACGGGGGAACGGCGGGGATGAAGCTTTCTTT. Protein: CASTQRGNGGDEAFF.

This chain uses TRBV3-1 (or the pseudogene TRBV3-2) with TRBJ2-3; D call uncertain. Trimming pared 0 bases from V and 10 bases from J, leaving 14 bases between. Germline values: CDR1 LGHDT, CDR2 YNNKEL (reference sequence). The CDR3 has 14 amino acids. CDR3: CASSQEGIQNAQYF. The CDR3 DNA reads TGTGCCAGCAGCCAAGAAGGGATCCAAAATGCGCAGTATTTT.

The rearrangement links TRBV3-1 (or the pseudogene TRBV3-2) to TRBJ1-6; perhaps TRBD1 as D (5 bases). Germline loops: CDR1 LGHDT, CDR2 YNNKEL (reference sequence). The CDR3 consists of 13 residues. V was pared by 0 bases and J by 10 bases, with 7 bases between. The CDR3 here is CASSQEDSSPLHF. Written as DNA, the CDR3 is TGTGCCAGCAGCCAAGAAGACAGCTCACCCCTCCACTTT.

The sample holds one count of this clone. The chain employs TRBV23-1 and TRBJ2-5, with TRBD2 identical over 12 bases. TRBV23-1 counts as an open reading frame of uncertain function. The CDR3 loop spans 14 amino acids. V shed 6 bases and J 5 bases; nucleotides not matched to a gene: 4. The CDR3: CASSFTSGGETQYF. CDR3 bases: TGCGCCAGCAGCTTTACTAGCGGGGGGGAGACCCAGTACTTC.

The chain combines TRBV10-3 with TRBJ2-2; TRBD2 matches at 7 bases. Germline V CDR1 and CDR2: ENHRY, SYGVKD. CDR3 size: 15 residues. V gave up 3 bases and J gave up 3 bases; unmatched junction bases: 4. DNA for the CDR3: TGTGCCATCAGTGATACCCTAGCGGACACCGGGGAGCTGTTTTTT. Residues: CAISDTLADTGELFF.

V and J are TRBV4-2 and TRBJ1-3, with 7 positions matching TRBD1. CDR1 and CDR2 from the germline V gene are LGHNA and YNFKEQ. The CDR3 consists of 15 residues. J gave up 3 bases and V 4 bases, and 6 bases lay outside the gene matches. In DNA, the CDR3 is TGTGCCAGCAGCCCTCATCAGGGGGATGGAAACACCATATATTTT. Its protein is CASSPHQGDGNTIYF.

The V call is TRBV10-2, the J call TRBJ1-6; 7 bases agree with TRBD1. V lost 10 bases, J lost 8 bases, and 14 bases stayed unmatched. Germline V lookup: CDR1 WSHSY, CDR2 SAAADI. This CDR3 has 15 amino acids. This CDR3 reads CATETGFGGYSPLHF. The CDR3 region has the DNA TGCGCCACCGAGACAGGGTTCGGGGGTTATTCACCCCTCCACTTT.

In this sample, this clone turned up once. The chain couples TRBV30 to TRBJ1-4; TRBD1 aligns across 8 bases. After removal of 5 bases from V and 4 bases from J, the junction contained 3 bases not matched to a gene. This CDR3 spans 13 amino acids. Germline CDR1 is GTSNPN and CDR2 is SVGIG (reference sequence). CDR3 bases: TGTGCCTGGGACAGGGGAATTAATGAAAAACTGTTTTTT. Protein sequence: CAWDRGINEKLFF.

The chain has TRBV10-3 and TRBJ1-3; 8 positions agree with TRBD1. There are 16 residues in the CDR3. CDR1 and CDR2 from the germline V gene are ENHRY and SYGVKD. The V segment lost 4 bases and the J segment 4 bases; nucleotides outside the gene matches: 9. This CDR3 is CAISGQGKAIGNTIYF. The CDR3 nucleotides read TGTGCCATCAGTGGACAGGGGAAAGCGATAGGAAACACCATATATTTT.